The 14 T cell receptor beta chains listed next were all sequenced from one sample in a study of CD8+ T cells in alopecia areata (dated by TCRdb to the late 2010s). Library preparation employed the immunoSEQ multiplex PCR assay. For TCR sequencing, RNA was extracted from every sample and reverse transcribed into cDNA to serve as template. The table was pulled from immuneACCESS by TCRdb, which kept in-frame rearrangements only. Such tables lose some clones; where checked, under half of the loss comes from unresolved V genes, and the rest has no known cause. Counted in this sample were around 100,000 clones; 44% of them appeared once. The ten top clones hold around 20% of the sample. In light of the paper, this sample's time point label describes: roughly 26 weeks on oral tofacitinib. Taken with the paper, the label for treatment or condition translates to: oral pan-JAK inhibitor, 5-10 mg twice daily.

The sample consisted of CD8+ T cells sorted from blood, taken at week 24, from a patient treated with tofacitinib. The source is a human donor with alopecia areata.

The chain employs TRBV4-2 and TRBJ2-7; 10 bases are shared with TRBD2. Germline CDR1 reads LGHNA; CDR2 reads YNFKEQ. The CDR3 is 14 amino acids. The ends lost 1 base at V and 6 bases at J; junction bases unmatched: 3. CDR3 in DNA: TGTGCCAGCAGCCAAGGCCTAGCGGGAGCCGAGCAGTACTTC. This gives the protein CASSQGLAGAEQYF.

This clone was seen more than once but under ten times. This chain uses TRBV7-9 with TRBJ2-7, with D possibly being TRBD1 (5 bases). The CDR3 totals 13 residues. The V gene's germline CDR1 is SEHNR and CDR2 FQNEAQ (reference sequence). V dropped 1 base and J dropped 3 bases, with 7 bases sitting between them. CDR3 nucleotides: TGTGCCAGCAGCTTAGTAGGGGACTACGAGCAGTACTTC. As protein: CASSLVGDYEQYF. Complete variable domain (other parts from reference TRBV7-9 and TRBJ2-7): DTGVSQNPRHKITKRGQNVTFRCDPISEHNRLYWYRQTLGQGPEFLTYFQNEAQLEKSRLLSDRFSAERPKGSFSTLEIQRTEQGDSAMYLCASSLVGDYEQYFGPGTRLTVT.

V gene TRBV7-3 combines with J gene TRBJ2-5; 8 nucleotides match TRBD1. This CDR3 comprises 16 residues. Germline CDR1 SGHTA, CDR2 FQGTGA. V dropped 5 bases and J dropped 5; count of bases not matched to a gene: 13. DNA for the CDR3: TGTGCCAGCAGCCCAGACGCCAGGGGGCGCCGGGAGACCCAGTACTTC. Translated: CASSPDARGRRETQYF.

Details on this clone: This CDR3 is also generated by other DNA sequences in the sample. V usage is TRBV29-1 and J usage is TRBJ1-2; 7 nucleotides align to TRBD1. The CDR3 has 11 amino acids. V dropped 4 bases and J dropped 5; count of bases not matched to a gene: 1. CDR1 SQVTM and CDR2 ANQGSEA come from the germline V gene. Here the CDR3 DNA reads TGCAGCGTTGCAGGGGGGTATGGCTACACCTTC. It yields the protein CSVAGGYGYTF.

The chain couples TRBV1 to TRBJ2-1; TRBD1 is taken as the D call from the table, unchecked against the DNA. TRBV1 is flagged as a pseudogene. The CDR3 runs 20 residues. The CDR3 DNA follows: TGCACCAGCAGCCAAGCCCCCGGGACAGGGAAGAATTTAGGTTACGATGAGCAGTTCTTC. Translated: CTSSQAPGTGKNLGYDEQFF.

This clone appeared a few times. The chain links TRBV30 to TRBJ2-1; D is uncertain. Deletions cut 1 base from V and 4 bases from J, with 5 bases between. The CDR3 length is 12 residues. Germline values: CDR1 GTSNPN, CDR2 SVGIG (reference sequence). CDR3 bases: TGTGCCTGGAGTGACAGTTACAATGAGCAGTTCTTC. Translating gives CAWSDSYNEQFF.

The V and J genes are TRBV7-9 and TRBJ2-5, with a possible D match to TRBD1 (7 bases). V was clipped by 7 bases and J by 2 bases, with 20 bases between them. The CDR3 runs 16 residues. The germline V gene encodes CDR1 SEHNR and CDR2 FQNEAQ (reference sequence). In DNA form, the CDR3 reads TGTGCCAGCATGGACAGGCAACGGGGGTGGCAAGAGACCCAGTACTTC. Translating it yields CASMDRQRGWQETQYF.

The sample holds a few counts of this clone. The chain uses TRBV4-2 and TRBJ2-7, with D hard to call. CDR1 LGHNA and CDR2 YNFKEQ come from the germline V gene. The CDR3 contains 14 residues. Deletions cut 0 bases from V and 0 bases from J, with 6 bases between. CDR3 in DNA: TGTGCCAGCAGCCAAGATCAGGACTCCTACGAGCAGTACTTC. Translating it yields CASSQDQDSYEQYF.

A word on this clone: Other DNA variants within this sample encode the same CDR3. V gene TRBV5-1 combines with J gene TRBJ2-7, with TRBD1 identical over 8 bases. Per the germline V gene, CDR1 is SGHRS and CDR2 is YFSETQ. Germline trimming cut 4 bases from V and 3 bases from J; bases unmatched to any gene: 6. This CDR3 region has 14 residues. The CDR3 nucleotides are TGCGCCAGCAGCCCCGGGACAGGCGACTACGAGCAGTACTTC. Residues: CASSPGTGDYEQYF. The variable domain in full, completed from reference TRBV5-1 and TRBJ2-7, reads KAGVTQTPRYLIKTRGQQVTLSCSPISGHRSVSWYQQTPGQGLQFLFEYFSETQRNKGNFPGRFSGRQFSNSRSEMNVSTLELGDSALYLCASSPGTGDYEQYFGPGTRLTVT.

The rearrangement uses TRBV11-2 and TRBJ2-3, with D possibly being TRBD1 (5 bases). V was shortened by 1 base and J by 3 bases, with 11 bases between the two germline ends. The CDR3 covers 15 residues. CDR1 and CDR2 (germline): SGHAT, FQNNGV. CDR3 coding DNA: TGTGCCAGCAGCTTAGGTGGCAGGGATACAGATACGCAGTATTTT. Amino acids: CASSLGGRDTDTQYF.

CDR3 in DNA: TGTGCCAGCAGCCTACGGGACAGGGGGCTTGCCGGGGAGCTGTTTTTT. It translates to CASSLRDRGLAGELFF. This chain links TRBV7-6 with TRBJ2-2; the match to TRBD1 covers 12 bases. There are 16 residues in the CDR3. Germline-derived CDR1 and CDR2 are SGHVS and FNYEAQ. Trimming removed 5 bases from V and 6 bases from J; junction bases left unmatched: 7.

This clone was seen a few times. This sequence joins TRBV7-9 and TRBJ2-2, with D possibly matching TRBD1 (5 bases). The CDR3 contains 15 residues. Between the trimmed V and J ends, which lost 6 bases and 0 bases, there was a span of 11 bases. Germline CDR1 SEHNR, CDR2 FQNEAQ (reference sequence). The CDR3 loop is CASSRQGSNTGELFF. DNA of the CDR3: TGTGCCAGCAGTAGGCAGGGATCGAACACCGGGGAGCTGTTTTTT. Supplemented by reference TRBV7-9 and TRBJ2-2, the full variable domain reads DTGVSQNPRHKITKRGQNVTFRCDPISEHNRLYWYRQTLGQGPEFLTYFQNEAQLEKSRLLSDRFSAERPKGSFSTLEIQRTEQGDSAMYLCASSRQGSNTGELFFGEGSRLTVL.

CDR3 in amino acids: CASSQSARENTEAFF. CDR3 coding DNA: TGCGCCAGCAGTCAATCGGCACGCGAGAACACTGAAGCTTTCTTT. This chain uses TRBV23-1 with TRBJ1-1; the D is unclear. TRBV23-1 is treated as an ORF (open reading frame) with a function not yet certain. This CDR3 contains 15 residues. V gave up 0 bases and J gave up 1 base, with 9 bases separating them.

This clone was counted at least ten times. The rearrangement links TRBV9 to TRBJ2-4; maybe TRBD1 (5 bases). V gave up 3 bases and J gave up 14 bases, with 15 bases separating them. Germline V gene sequence: CDR1 SGDLS, CDR2 YYNGEE. The CDR3 consists of 12 residues. The CDR3, as DNA: TGTGCCAGCAGCGGCCTGACAGACGAGAAGTACTTC. It yields the protein CASSGLTDEKYF.